This is a list of T cell receptor beta chains from one sample in a study of a mutant IDH1 vaccine in newly diagnosed glioma. Clones were sequenced by immunoSEQ multiplex PCR, and TCRdb holds only the in-frame ones, with some missing. Of about 25,000 clones listed, about 70% were seen once; the top ten hold approximately 9.9%. Their target antigens are unknown. The sequenced sample was peripheral blood mononuclear cells (PBMCs), obtained from a glioma patient whose treatment included an IDH1 peptide vaccine. These receptors were taken from a man younger than 30 with glioma. Some clones in this sample may be carry-over from other donors' samples. CDR3s include the opening cysteine and the closing phenylalanine or tryptophan. Each record gives: CDR3 length, V gene, CDR3 protein.

>15|TRBV6-6
CASSYSQDSGYGYTF
>12|TRBV30
CAWSVRGGRQFF
>13|TRBV14
CASSQGVHGELFF
>15|TRBV28
CASSFKGSSNQPQHF
>16|TRBV7-2
CASSFSAGQGAFGYTF
>14|TRBV30
CAWGGQVSNQPQHF
>11|TRBV9
CASSEAETQYF
>16|TRBV14
CASSQREQGRGNGYTF
>14|TRBV7-2
CASSLGYPYYEQYF
>16|TRBV7-7
CASSLFSSGIYNEQFF
>13|TRBV7-3
CASSARGGAEAFF
>15|TRBV5-1
CASSGRGPFTDTQYF
>15|TRBV5-4
CASSLGAGDQETQYF
>18|TRBV18
CASSPTLGGLATTGELFF
>14|TRBV6-5
CASSYSGGSYEQYF
>14|TRBV7-8
CASSLGWENQPQHF
>13|TRBV28
CASGSDVSYEQYF
>15|TRBV7-2
CASSRTSGNAYEQYF
>14|TRBV27
CASSLSTANTEAFF
>15|TRBV15
CATSRDGSSRTEAFF
>13|TRBV27
CASSARVPYEQYF
>17|TRBV5-1
CASSLGGTQGMNTEAFF
>13|TRBV11-2
CASSLDQGNTIYF
>15|TRBV4-2
CASSQREGKNTEAFF
>13|TRBV30
CAGEVLRNTEAFF
>18|TRBV29-1
CSVEDGRRGGGGNTEAFF
>15|TRBV7-9
CASSSGGTGAGELFF
>13|TRBV7-9
CASSPIRWGGYTF
>14|TRBV9
CASSNGHRGDEQYF
>12|TRBV29-1
CSAAGSSDTQYF
>16|TRBV6-4
CASSEGSGRRTDTQYF
>15|TRBV30
CAWSVATSGTYEQYF
>16|TRBV14
CASSQAGTSGPEAQYF
>15|TRBV7-9
CASSPPDRSTDTQYF
>13|TRBV30
CAWSVQGVETQYF
>14|TRBV6-6
CASSYSGGNTEAFF
>13|TRBV7-6
CASSAGREQVRYF
>11|TRBV5-1
CASSFGEEAFF
>12|TRBV30
CAWTEGGGELFF
>14|TRBV28
CASSLSRAPYGYTF
>14|TRBV6-5
CASSGSGWNTEAFF
>16|TRBV30
CAWSGSWTKNTGELFF
>15|TRBV4-2
CASSQDRGTNQPQHF
>14|TRBV11-2
CASSLATADYEQYF
>13|TRBV6-1
CASSLLGNQPQHF
>17|TRBV7-2
CASSLTAGGPRGSIQYF
>14|TRBV5-1
CASSSGWGNTEAFF
>13|TRBV6-6
CASSYSTYTEAFF
>13|TRBV2
CASKNDTYYGYTF